These 29 T cell receptor beta chains came from one sample sequenced in a study of Graves' ophthalmopathy and Graves' hyperthyroidism. Amplifying from RNA transcripts, the study obtained TCR beta CDR3 regions. HTBI-primed first-round RT-PCR preceded second-round multiplex PCR. A single record per CDR3 protein comes from TCRdb applying MiXCR to the multiplex PCR reads. Here the sample spans over 500,000 distinct CDR3 sequences, over 20% being singletons. The specimen was peripheral blood. These receptors all come from a woman between 18 and 29 years old with stable Graves' hyperthyroidism. Some clones in this sample may be carry-over from other donors' samples.

In this sample, this clonotype turned up many times. This chain joins TRBV12-3 or TRBV12-4 and TRBJ1-3; D not resolved. V was shortened by 1 base and J by 4 bases, with 17 bases between the two germline ends. The CDR3 covers 17 residues. This chain's CDR3 is CASSLEMVSLGGNTIYF. In nucleotides, the CDR3 is TGTGCCAGCAGTTTAGAGATGGTCTCCTTGGGAGGAAACACCATATATTTT.

In this sample, this clonotype turned up a few times. CDR3 in amino acids: CAFIGTEEGGEQYF. DNA for the CDR3: TGTGCCTTTATTGGGACTGAGGAAGGTGGCGAGCAGTACTTC. V gene TRBV30 combines with J gene TRBJ2-7; D may be TRBD2 (6 bases). Trimming left V 7 bases short and J 6 bases short, with 22 bases between. CDR3 length equals 14 residues. Looked up from germline, CDR1 is GTSNPN and CDR2 is SVGIG (reference sequence).

This clonotype was seen at least ten times. The J gene is TRBJ2-7, the V gene TRBV20-1; D gene uncertain. The CDR3 length is 14 residues. Germline CDR1 reads DFQATT; CDR2 reads SNEGSKA (reference sequence). V dropped 4 bases and J dropped 2 bases, with 15 bases sitting between them. The CDR3: CSAIPLRAPYEQYF. The DNA of the CDR3 is TGCAGTGCTATCCCGTTAAGGGCTCCCTACGAGCAGTACTTC.

This clonotype was seen many times. The chain links TRBV20-1 to TRBJ2-7; a weak D match, TRBD1 (6 bases). In germline, CDR1 is DFQATT, CDR2 SNEGSKA (reference sequence). The CDR3 runs 15 residues. The V end lost 0 bases, the J end lost 4 bases, and 16 bases lay between the germline ends. This CDR3 is CSARDKPGARYEQYF. CDR3 DNA: TGCAGTGCTAGAGATAAGCCAGGGGCGAGGTACGAGCAGTACTTC.

This clonotype was observed at least ten times. This chain connects TRBV29-1 to TRBJ1-1; no reliable D call. Germline lookup yields CDR1 SQVTM and CDR2 ANQGSEA. This CDR3 comprises 13 residues. V was shortened by 1 base and J by 0 bases, with 6 bases between the two germline ends. The CDR3 region is CSVEATMNTEAFF. CDR3 sequence (DNA): TGCAGCGTTGAAGCCACTATGAACACTGAAGCTTTCTTT. The full variable domain, completed using reference TRBV29-1 and TRBJ1-1, is SAVISQKPSRDICQRGTSLTIQCQVDSQVTMMFWYRQQPGQSLTLIATANQGSEATYESGFVIDKFPISRPNLTFSTLTVSNMSPEDSSIYLCSVEATMNTEAFFGQGTRLTVV.

The sample holds many counts of this clonotype. The genes are TRBV29-1 and TRBJ2-7; 8 bases fit TRBD1. In germline, CDR1 is SQVTM, CDR2 ANQGSEA. The CDR3 is 15 residues long. V gave up 1 base and J gave up 1 base; unmatched junction bases: 6. The CDR3 loop reads CSVEGGQDPSYEQYF. CDR3 DNA: TGCAGCGTTGAAGGGGGACAGGACCCTTCCTACGAGCAGTACTTC.

This clonotype was recorded a few times. This chain joins TRBV30 and TRBJ1-1; a possible D gene is TRBD1 (6 bases). This CDR3 spans 14 amino acids. Germline assignment: CDR1 GTSNPN and CDR2 SVGIG (reference sequence). V shed 4 bases and J shed 4 bases, with 16 bases lying between them. CDR3 bases: TGTGCCTGGACCGGGTTTGGGGGGCCCACTGAAGCTTTCTTT. Its translation is CAWTGFGGPTEAFF.

This clonotype occurred a few times. The chain uses TRBV7-3 and TRBJ2-5, with D possibly matching TRBD2 (6 bases). CDR1 is SGHTA, CDR2 FQGTGA, per germline. This CDR3 spans 16 amino acids. Trimming took 5 bases from V and 2 from J, leaving 18 bases between them. The CDR3 region has the DNA TGTGCCAGCAGCAAGGGGCAGGGACTTGGACAAGAGACCCAGTACTTC. It is translated as CASSKGQGLGQETQYF.

The chain employs TRBV29-1 and TRBJ2-7, with 9 positions matching TRBD1. V gave up 7 bases and J gave up 7 bases; unmatched junction bases: 14. This CDR3 comprises 14 residues. Germline CDR1 and CDR2: SQVTM and ANQGSEA. The CDR3 DNA reads TGCAGCGCAAGCCAGGACAGGGGCCCCTGGGAGCAGTACTTC. Translation gives CSASQDRGPWEQYF.

The chain has TRBV10-1 and TRBJ2-2; tentatively, D is TRBD1 (5 bases). Trimming took 3 bases from V and 7 from J, leaving 9 bases between them. Looked up from germline, CDR1 is WNHNN and CDR2 is SYGVQD (reference sequence). The CDR3 is 13 amino acids. This CDR3 is CASSDLRVGELFF. The CDR3 coding sequence is TGCGCCAGCAGTGACCTCAGGGTCGGGGAGCTGTTTTTT.

This clonotype was seen more than once but under ten times. A single base separates this from a much larger clone, so it may be a read error. The rearrangement links TRBV27 to TRBJ2-7; TRBD1 is a possible D gene (6 bases). Germline CDR1 is MNHEY and CDR2 is SMNVEV (reference sequence). Between the trimmed V and J ends, which lost 5 bases and 0 bases, there was a span of 14 bases. CDR3 length equals 15 residues. In DNA form, the CDR3 reads TGTGCCAGCAGTCGGACGGGACATGGCTCCTACGAGCAGTACGTC. Translated, it gives CASSRTGHGSYEQYV.

This clonotype was seen repeatedly, ten times or more. The rearrangement uses TRBV7-2 and TRBJ1-3; D possibly corresponds to TRBD1 (5 bases). Per the germline V gene, CDR1 is SGHTA and CDR2 is FQGNSA. Trimming removed 0 bases at V and 4 bases at J, with 13 bases between. This CDR3 region has 16 residues. In DNA, the CDR3 is TGTGCCAGCAGCTTAGCTGGAGGAGGGGTAGGAAACACCATATATTTT. As protein: CASSLAGGGVGNTIYF. The variable domain in full, with the rest retrieved from reference TRBV7-2 and TRBJ1-3, is GAGVSQSPSNKVTEKGKDVELRCDPISGHTALYWYRQSLGQGLEFLIYFQGNSAPDKSGLPSDRFSAERTGGSVSTLTIQRTQQEDSAVYLCASSLAGGGVGNTIYFGEGSWLTVV.

This clonotype was seen ten or more times. This rearrangement joins TRBV12-3 or TRBV12-4 to TRBJ2-5; D unclear. The CDR3 is 12 amino acids. Trimming took 7 bases from V and 5 from J, leaving 11 bases between them. CDR3 sequence reads: CASTTGWETQYF. CDR3 coding DNA: TGTGCCAGCACTACCGGTTGGGAGACCCAGTACTTC.

The chain is built from TRBV19 and TRBJ2-5; D unresolved. CDR1 LNHDA and CDR2 SQIVND come from the germline V gene (reference sequence). Trimming removed 3 bases from V and 1 base from J, with 9 bases in between. This CDR3 has 14 residues. CDR3 nucleotides: TGTGCCAGTAGTATCCGTCATTTCCAAGAGACCCAGTACTTC. As protein: CASSIRHFQETQYF.

This clonotype has a handful of counts. The CDR3 bases are TGTGCCACCAGCAACGACAGGGGAGGCAATCAGCCCCAGCATTTT. This encodes CATSNDRGGNQPQHF. The V gene is TRBV15, the J gene TRBJ1-5; 8 nucleotides agree with TRBD1. This CDR3 is 15 amino acids long. The V gene's germline CDR1 is LNHNV and CDR2 YYDKDF (reference sequence). V gave up 4 bases and J gave up 2 bases; unmatched junction bases: 4.

This chain links TRBV15 with TRBJ2-7, with D unresolved. The ends were cut back, 0 bases at V and 6 bases at J, with 15 bases in the middle. Germline values: CDR1 LNHNV, CDR2 YYDKDF (reference sequence). The CDR3 covers 15 residues. CDR3 nucleotide sequence: TGTGCCACCAGCAGAGATAATTCGGTCGTTAGCGAGCAGTACTTC. This gives the protein CATSRDNSVVSEQYF. The complete variable domain, with remaining parts taken from reference TRBV15 and TRBJ2-7, reads DAMVIQNPRYQVTQFGKPVTLSCSQTLNHNVMYWYQQKSSQAPKLLFHYYDKDFNNEADTPDNFQSRRPNTSFCFLDIRSPGLGDTAMYLCATSRDNSVVSEQYFGPGTRLTVT.

The chain employs TRBV5-1 and TRBJ1-2; D possibly corresponds to TRBD1 (6 bases). The ends were cut back, 3 bases at V and 6 bases at J, with 21 bases in the middle. The length of the CDR3 is 16 residues. CDR1 and CDR2 from the germline V gene are SGHRS and YFSETQ. The CDR3: CASSSLYREVRNGYTF. CDR3 in DNA: TGCGCCAGCAGCTCCCTTTACAGGGAAGTAAGGAATGGCTACACCTTC.

This clonotype was counted a single time. V gene TRBV27 combines with J gene TRBJ2-7; 7 positions agree with TRBD2. The CDR3 length is 14 residues. The germline CDR1 and CDR2 sequences are MNHEY and SMNVEV (reference sequence). The V and J ends lost 7 bases and 2 bases, in that order; junction bases with no gene match: 8. The CDR3 sequence is CASTLTGTTYEQYF. CDR3 sequence (DNA): TGTGCCAGCACTCTAACCGGGACTACCTACGAGCAGTACTTC.

The chain combines TRBV18 with TRBJ1-1; 9 bases are shared with TRBD1. Germline V gives CDR1 KGHSH, CDR2 LQKENI. Losses at the gene ends were 5 bases for V and 6 bases for J; bases not matched to a gene: 10. CDR3 length equals 15 residues. CDR3 sequence (DNA): TGTGCCAGCTCAACAACACAGGGGGCGGGCGCTGAAGCTTTCTTT. It is translated as CASSTTQGAGAEAFF.

This clonotype was detected a few times. The gene calls are TRBV12-3 or TRBV12-4 and TRBJ2-5, with 9 bases matching TRBD1. Losses at the gene ends were 3 bases for V and 5 bases for J; bases not matched to a gene: 4. The CDR3 length is 14 residues. DNA for the CDR3: TGTGCCAGCAGTTTCGACAGGGGGAGGGAGACCCAGTACTTC. It specifies CASSFDRGRETQYF.

V usage is TRBV30 and J usage is TRBJ1-2, with 9 bases identical to TRBD1. Germline CDR1 is GTSNPN and CDR2 is SVGIG (reference sequence). This CDR3 has 13 residues. J was trimmed by 9 bases and V by 0 bases; bases with no gene match: 5. The CDR3 reads CAWSVLGTGRYTF. For the CDR3, the DNA is TGTGCCTGGAGTGTACTGGGGACAGGGCGCTACACCTTC. Full variable domain (rest looked up from reference TRBV30 and TRBJ1-2): SQTIHQWPATLVQPVGSPLSLECTVEGTSNPNLYWYRQAAGRGLQLLFYSVGIGQISSEVPQNLSASRPQDRQFILSSKKLLLSDSGFYLCAWSVLGTGRYTFGSGTRLTVV.

The chain couples TRBV4-1 to TRBJ2-3; 12 nucleotides match TRBD2. With 2 bases clipped from V and 2 bases from J, the junction kept 8 bases outside the gene matches. This CDR3 is 18 amino acids long. Germline CDR1 MGHRA, CDR2 YSYEKL. The CDR3, as DNA: TGCGCCAGCAGCCAACGGGACCGACTAGCGGGGGCCACAGATACGCAGTATTTT. Amino acid sequence: CASSQRDRLAGATDTQYF.

This clonotype was recorded many times. This chain uses TRBV6-1 with TRBJ2-5; D call uncertain. Per the germline V gene, CDR1 is MNHNS and CDR2 is SASEGT. The CDR3 runs 12 residues. Trimming left V 5 bases short and J 3 bases short, with 7 bases between. In nucleotides, the CDR3 is TGTGCCAGCAGTTCCCCTAAAGAGACCCAGTACTTC. It yields the protein CASSSPKETQYF.

The sample holds many counts of this clonotype. The rearrangement links TRBV28 to TRBJ2-5; 9 bases agree with TRBD1. Losses at the gene ends were 11 bases for V and 4 bases for J; bases not matched to a gene: 11. The germline gives CDR1 MDHEN, CDR2 SYDVKM. The CDR3 length is 14 residues. The chain's CDR3 is CAGSTGGKAETQYF. The CDR3 DNA reads as TGTGCCGGATCCACAGGGGGCAAGGCAGAGACCCAGTACTTC.

This clonotype was detected ten times or more. An end of the junction does not agree with germline; a read error may underlie this. This chain joins TRBV5-1 and TRBJ2-7; TRBD1 is a possible D gene (7 bases). In germline, CDR1 is SGHRS, CDR2 YFSETQ. The CDR3 is 14 amino acids. DNA for the CDR3: TGTGCCAGCAGTTTGGGGCAGGGGGGCTACGAGCAGTACTTC. The encoded protein is CASSLGQGGYEQYF.

CDR3 DNA sequence: TGTGCCAGCAGCCGTTTAGATTCGATTCTCGCAGGGTGGGGGCAGTACTTC. This codes for CASSRLDSILAGWGQYF. The chain carries TRBV28 and TRBJ2-7; D is perhaps TRBD1 (5 bases). The CDR3 runs 17 residues. Germline V lookup: CDR1 MDHEN, CDR2 SYDVKM. V lost 6 bases, J lost 9 bases, and 30 bases lay in between.

As concerns this clonotype: A much larger clone differs from this one at a single base, so this may be a read error. The rearrangement links TRBV4-1 to TRBJ1-5, with D unresolved. With 0 bases removed from V and 4 bases from J, the gap between germline ends came to 4 bases. There are 13 residues in the CDR3. Looked up from germline, CDR1 is MGHRA and CDR2 is YSYEKL. CDR3 nucleotide sequence: TGCGCCAGCAGCCAAGAGGAGAATCAGCCCCAGCATTTT. Its protein product is CASSQEENQPQHF.

Turning to this clonotype: A read error may be the cause here, since a much bigger clone is one base away. This sequence joins TRBV12-3 or TRBV12-4 and TRBJ1-2; the D is unclear. CDR3 length: 13 amino acids. CDR3 bases: TGTGCCAGCAGTTTAGTCGGTTGGAAAGGCTACAGCTTC. Translating gives CASSLVGWKGYSF.

This clonotype has only a few counts. V is TRBV30 and J is TRBJ1-6; D possibly corresponds to TRBD1 (6 bases). This CDR3 is 16 amino acids long. V was cut by 1 base and J by 8 bases, with 18 bases left in between. Germline assignment: CDR1 GTSNPN and CDR2 SVGIG (reference sequence). CDR3 loop: CAWSAPVGGFDSPLHF. DNA for the CDR3: TGTGCCTGGAGTGCCCCCGTTGGGGGCTTCGATTCACCCCTCCACTTT.